Presented here are 16 T cell receptor beta chains from one specimen sequenced in a study of T cells in localized non-small cell lung cancer. TCRdb's copy holds only in-frame clones and misses some; the assay was immunoSEQ multiplex PCR. This table holds 50,000 to 65,000 clones, roughly 81% found once. This sample comprised PBMCs, obtained before any cancer treatment. These receptors were collected from a man between 40 and 70 years old with stage II lung adenocarcinoma.

The V call is TRBV2, the J call TRBJ2-1, with 8 bases that match TRBD2. Trimming took 4 bases from V and 4 from J; bases not matched to a gene: 6. Germline V gene data show CDR1 as SNHLY and CDR2 as FYNNEI. The CDR3 is made up of 15 amino acids. The CDR3 protein is CASSVSGSGYNEQFF. The CDR3 nucleotides read TGTGCCAGCAGTGTGAGCGGGAGTGGGTACAATGAGCAGTTCTTC.

This chain links TRBV7-8 with TRBJ1-3; TRBD1 is a possible D gene (5 bases). The germline V and J ends were trimmed by 4 bases and 6 bases, with 13 bases remaining between them. Germline V gene sequence: CDR1 SGHVS, CDR2 FQNEAQ. The CDR3 sequence is 14 residues long. The CDR3: CASSSGWGENTIYF. The CDR3 nucleotides read TGTGCCAGCAGCTCAGGATGGGGGGAAAACACCATATATTTT.

The V call is TRBV11-3, the J call TRBJ2-3; 11 bases agree with TRBD2. The CDR3 has 16 amino acids. The germline CDR1 and CDR2 sequences are SGHNT and YENEEA. The trim removed 8 bases at V and 2 bases at J, leaving 9 bases unmatched. Here the CDR3 reads CASGPTSGSVTDTQYF. The CDR3, as DNA: TGTGCCAGCGGACCCACTAGCGGGAGTGTCACAGATACGCAGTATTTT.

The CDR3 sequence is CASSQQGGVTQYF. In DNA, the CDR3 is TGTGCCAGCAGTCAACAAGGGGGTGTGACGCAGTATTTT. J is TRBJ2-3 and V is TRBV25-1; D is perhaps TRBD1 (6 bases). This CDR3 is 13 amino acids long. The germline gives CDR1 MGHDK, CDR2 SYGVNS. The V and J ends lost 5 bases and 9 bases respectively, with 15 bases between them.

This clone was detected once. The chain links TRBV29-1 to TRBJ1-3; D gene uncertain. V lost 4 bases to trimming and J lost 0 bases, with 13 bases between them. The germline V gene has CDR1 SQVTM and CDR2 ANQGSEA. This CDR3 spans 15 amino acids. The chain's CDR3 is CSVGVGQSSGNTIYF. The CDR3 coding sequence is TGCAGCGTTGGGGTAGGCCAGAGCTCTGGAAACACCATATATTTT. The full variable domain, with the rest looked up from reference TRBV29-1 and TRBJ1-3, is SAVISQKPSRDICQRGTSLTIQCQVDSQVTMMFWYRQQPGQSLTLIATANQGSEATYESGFVIDKFPISRPNLTFSTLTVSNMSPEDSSIYLCSVGVGQSSGNTIYFGEGSWLTVV.

This clone was recorded once. The chain carries TRBV7-2 and TRBJ2-7; weak D call: TRBD1 (5 bases). Germline CDR1 SGHTA, CDR2 FQGNSA. This CDR3 has 15 amino acids. The V gene lost 0 bases and the J gene lost 5 bases, with 14 bases spanning the gap. The CDR3 protein is CASSLASEQAHEQYF. The CDR3 DNA reads as TGTGCCAGCAGCTTAGCAAGCGAACAGGCCCACGAGCAGTACTTC.

This clone turned up a few times. The V call is TRBV4-3, the J call TRBJ2-7; 8 positions match TRBD2. The V segment lost 4 bases and the J segment 7 bases; nucleotides outside the gene matches: 18. The CDR3 contains 17 residues. CDR1 is LGHNA and CDR2 is YSLEER in the germline V gene. CDR3 DNA sequence: TGCGCCAGCAGCCCAGGTCTGGCGGGAGGCCCCGGGAGTGAGCAGTACTTC. It encodes CASSPGLAGGPGSEQYF.

By its share, this clone is large. The chain has TRBV27 and TRBJ1-4; D might be TRBD1 (5 bases). The V end was cut by 6 bases, the J end by 6 bases, with 17 bases between. The CDR3 contains 15 residues. Germline V gene sequence: CDR1 MNHEY, CDR2 SMNVEV (reference sequence). CDR3 in DNA: TGTGCCAGCAGCTCCATGGGGGGAGAGGATGAAAAACTGTTTTTT. It yields the protein CASSSMGGEDEKLFF.

The V and J genes are TRBV25-1 and TRBJ2-5; maybe TRBD1 (6 bases). The CDR3 consists of 13 residues. The germline V gene has CDR1 MGHDK and CDR2 SYGVNS. Trimming cost V 5 bases and J 4 bases, with 11 bases left between them. The CDR3 coding sequence is TGTGCCAGCAGTCGAAGGACAGCAGAGACCCAGTACTTC. Protein: CASSRRTAETQYF.

This clone was recorded a few times. The chain couples TRBV5-4 to TRBJ1-4, with a weak D call TRBD1 (5 bases). This CDR3 contains 14 residues. Trimming took off 4 bases at V and 8 bases at J, with 15 bases between the two ends. Germline V lookup: CDR1 SGHNT, CDR2 YYREEE (reference sequence). CDR3 sequence: CASSPFGGREKLFF. The CDR3 nucleotides are TGTGCCAGCAGCCCCTTCGGGGGGAGGGAAAAACTGTTTTTT.

The chain couples TRBV2 to TRBJ1-2, with D hard to call. Germline V CDR1 and CDR2: SNHLY, FYNNEI. V shed 5 bases and J shed 0 bases, with 1 base lying between them. This CDR3 is 11 amino acids long. The CDR3 DNA follows: TGTGCCAGCAGTTCTAACTATGGCTACACCTTC. Translating it yields CASSSNYGYTF. Full variable domain (rest looked up from reference TRBV2 and TRBJ1-2): EPEVTQTPSHQVTQMGQEVILRCVPISNHLYFYWYRQILGQKVEFLVSFYNNEISEKSEIFDDQFSVERPDGSNFTLKIRSTKLEDSAMYFCASSSNYGYTFGSGTRLTVV.

The genes are TRBV28 and TRBJ1-2; a possible D gene is TRBD1 (5 bases). CDR3 length equals 15 residues. The V gene lost 2 bases and the J gene lost 0 bases, with 10 bases spanning the gap. Looked up from germline, CDR1 is MDHEN and CDR2 is SYDVKM. CDR3 nucleotides: TGTGCCAGCAGTTTAGGCAGGGAAGCTAACTATGGCTACACCTTC. Translating gives CASSLGREANYGYTF.

As to this clone: Relative to the germline gene, one junction end is altered; a read error may explain this. Other DNA sequences in the sample encode the same CDR3. The V call is TRBV7-6, the J call TRBJ1-5; the D is unclear. This CDR3 is built from 14 residues. CDR1 and CDR2 from the germline V gene are SGHVS and FNYEAQ. CDR3 amino acids: CASSLAPVNQPQHF. The CDR3 DNA sequence: TGTGCCAGCAGCTTAGCGCCAGTCAATCAGCCCCAACATTTT.

This clone was observed a single time. The chain employs TRBV5-1 and TRBJ2-5, with TRBD2 matching 11 bases. The CDR3 is made up of 14 amino acids. From germline, CDR1 is SGHRS and CDR2 YFSETQ. Germline trimming cut 7 bases from V and 4 bases from J; bases unmatched to any gene: 6. CDR3 loop: CASGTGLAGETQYF. The CDR3 DNA is TGCGCCAGCGGGACCGGACTAGCGGGAGAGACCCAGTACTTC.

The chain employs TRBV6-6 and TRBJ1-3, with 7 bases that match TRBD1. V trimming: 6 bases; J trimming: 0 bases; junction bases outside the gene matches: 5. The CDR3 runs to 15 residues. Looked up from germline, CDR1 is MNHNY and CDR2 is SVGAGI (reference sequence). In DNA, the CDR3 is TGTGCCAGCAGCCCGACAGGGCTCTCTGGAAACACCATATATTTT. This sequence encodes CASSPTGLSGNTIYF.

This clone was seen only a few times. V and J are TRBV2 and TRBJ2-1, with a possible D match to TRBD2 (6 bases). The V gene's germline CDR1 is SNHLY and CDR2 FYNNEI. The germline V and J ends were trimmed by 4 bases and 4 bases, with 14 bases remaining between them. CDR3 length equals 15 residues. The CDR3 protein is CASSGDFSNYNEQFF. For the CDR3, the DNA is TGTGCCAGCAGTGGGGACTTTTCAAATTACAATGAGCAGTTCTTC.